This TCR beta chain was documented in a study of technical replicates of blood from a handful of donors. The repertoire was sequenced with immunoSEQ multiplex PCR; TCRdb's copy has only in-frame clones and lacks some. This sample has about 56,000 clones; almost 95% occur once, and the top ten carry 3.5% to 5%. Details on this clone: The same CDR3 can be traced to other DNA sequences in this sample.

CDR1 SGHRS and CDR2 YFSETQ come from the germline V gene. V lost 0 bases to trimming and J lost 1 base, with 13 bases between them. CDR3 length: 16 amino acids. This chain uses TRBV5-1 with TRBJ1-1, with unresolved D. This receptor was taken from a human donor in good health. Some clones in this sample may be carry-over from other donors' samples. Sequencing used PBMCs. CDR3 DNA sequence: TGCGCCAGCAGCTTGGGAAGAGGCAGAGGGAACACTGAAGCTTTCTTT. Translation: CASSLGRGRGNTEAFF. Complete variable domain (other parts from reference TRBV5-1 and TRBJ1-1): KAGVTQTPRYLIKTRGQQVTLSCSPISGHRSVSWYQQTPGQGLQFLFEYFSETQRNKGNFPGRFSGRQFSNSRSEMNVSTLELGDSALYLCASSLGRGRGNTEAFFGQGTRLTVV.